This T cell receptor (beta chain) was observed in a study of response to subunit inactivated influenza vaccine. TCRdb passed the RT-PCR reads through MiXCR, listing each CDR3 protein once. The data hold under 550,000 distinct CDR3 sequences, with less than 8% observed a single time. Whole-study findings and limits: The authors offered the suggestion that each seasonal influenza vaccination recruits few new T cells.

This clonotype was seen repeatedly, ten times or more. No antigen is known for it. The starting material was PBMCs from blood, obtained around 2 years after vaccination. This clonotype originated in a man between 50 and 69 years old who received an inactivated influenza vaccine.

The CDR3 sequence: CASSQTRQGLAFF. The CDR3 DNA follows: TGTGCCAGCAGCCAAACTCGACAGGGCTTGGCTTTCTTT. This chain uses TRBV3-1 with TRBJ1-1; TRBD1 matches 7 bases. This CDR3 contains 13 residues. Unmatched junction bases numbered 8, after V lost 2 bases and J lost 11 bases. Per germline, CDR1 LGHDT and CDR2 YNNKEL (reference sequence).